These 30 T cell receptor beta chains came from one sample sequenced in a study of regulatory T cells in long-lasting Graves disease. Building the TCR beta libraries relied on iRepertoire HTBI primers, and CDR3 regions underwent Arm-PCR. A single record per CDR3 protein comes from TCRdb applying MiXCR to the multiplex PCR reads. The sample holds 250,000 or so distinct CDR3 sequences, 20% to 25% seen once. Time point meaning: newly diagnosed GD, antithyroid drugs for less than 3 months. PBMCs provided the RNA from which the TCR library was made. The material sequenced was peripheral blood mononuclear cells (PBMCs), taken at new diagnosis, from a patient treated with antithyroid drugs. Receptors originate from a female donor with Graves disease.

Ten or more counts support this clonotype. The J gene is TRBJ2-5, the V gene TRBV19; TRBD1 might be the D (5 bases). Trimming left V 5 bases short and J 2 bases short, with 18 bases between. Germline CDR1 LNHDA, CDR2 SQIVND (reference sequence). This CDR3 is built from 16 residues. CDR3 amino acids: CASSRQGPPWQETQYF. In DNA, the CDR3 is TGTGCCAGTAGTCGGCAGGGTCCCCCATGGCAAGAGACCCAGTACTTC.

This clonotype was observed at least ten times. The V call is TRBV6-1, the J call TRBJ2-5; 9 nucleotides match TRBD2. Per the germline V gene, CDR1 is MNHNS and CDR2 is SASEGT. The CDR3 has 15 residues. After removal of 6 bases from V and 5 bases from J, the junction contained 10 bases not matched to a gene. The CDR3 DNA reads TGTGCCAGCAGCCCCCGTCGCGGGGGGGGTGAGACCCAGTACTTC. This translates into CASSPRRGGGETQYF.

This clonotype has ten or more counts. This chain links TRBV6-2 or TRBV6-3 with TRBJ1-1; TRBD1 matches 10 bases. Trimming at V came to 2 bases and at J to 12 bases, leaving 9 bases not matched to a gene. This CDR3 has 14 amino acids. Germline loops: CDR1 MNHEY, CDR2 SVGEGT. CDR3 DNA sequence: TGTGCCAGCAGTTACGACAGGGGGCGATACGGAACTTTCTTT. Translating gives CASSYDRGRYGTFF.

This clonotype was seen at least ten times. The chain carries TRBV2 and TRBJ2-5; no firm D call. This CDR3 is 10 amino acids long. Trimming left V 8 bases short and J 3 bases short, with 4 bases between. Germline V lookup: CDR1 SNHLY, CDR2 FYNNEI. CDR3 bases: TGTGCCAGCCAGGAAGAGACCCAGTACTTC. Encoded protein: CASQEETQYF.

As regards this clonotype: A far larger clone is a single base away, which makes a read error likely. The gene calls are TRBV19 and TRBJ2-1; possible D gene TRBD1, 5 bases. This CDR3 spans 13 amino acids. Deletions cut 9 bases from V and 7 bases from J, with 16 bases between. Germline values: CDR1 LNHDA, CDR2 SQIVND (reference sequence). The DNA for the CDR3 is TGTGCCAGCAGTTCACAGGATTTAAATGAGCAGTTCTTC. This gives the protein CASSSQDLNEQFF.

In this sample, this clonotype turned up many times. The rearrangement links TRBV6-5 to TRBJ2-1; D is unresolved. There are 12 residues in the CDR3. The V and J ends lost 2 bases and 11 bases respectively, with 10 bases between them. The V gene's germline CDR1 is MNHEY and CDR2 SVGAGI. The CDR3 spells CASSYDRVKQFF. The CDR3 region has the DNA TGTGCCAGCAGTTACGATAGGGTAAAGCAGTTCTTC.

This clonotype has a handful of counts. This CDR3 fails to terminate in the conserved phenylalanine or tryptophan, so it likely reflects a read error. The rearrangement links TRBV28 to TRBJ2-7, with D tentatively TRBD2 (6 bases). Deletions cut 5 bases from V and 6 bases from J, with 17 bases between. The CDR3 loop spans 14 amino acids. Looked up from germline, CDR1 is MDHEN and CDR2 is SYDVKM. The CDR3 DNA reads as TGTGCCAGCAGTAACCCTAGCGCGGGATCCGAGCAGTACTCC. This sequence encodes CASSNPSAGSEQYS.

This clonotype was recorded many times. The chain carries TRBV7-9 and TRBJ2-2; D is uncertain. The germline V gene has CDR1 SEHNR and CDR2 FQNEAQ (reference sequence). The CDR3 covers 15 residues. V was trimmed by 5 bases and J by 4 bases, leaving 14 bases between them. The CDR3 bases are TGTGCCAGCAGCCCACTGCGGCTGGGCACCGGGGAGCTGTTTTTT. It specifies CASSPLRLGTGELFF. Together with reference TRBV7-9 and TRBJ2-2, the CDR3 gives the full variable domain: DTGVSQNPRHKITKRGQNVTFRCDPISEHNRLYWYRQTLGQGPEFLTYFQNEAQLEKSRLLSDRFSAERPKGSFSTLEIQRTEQGDSAMYLCASSPLRLGTGELFFGEGSRLTVL.

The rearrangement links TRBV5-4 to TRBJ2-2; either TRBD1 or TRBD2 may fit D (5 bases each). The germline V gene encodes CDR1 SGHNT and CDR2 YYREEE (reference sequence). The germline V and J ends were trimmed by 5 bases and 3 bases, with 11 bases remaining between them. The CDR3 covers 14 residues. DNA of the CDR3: TGTGCCAGCAGAGGGACGGCGGACACCGGGGAGCTGTTTTTT. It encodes CASRGTADTGELFF.

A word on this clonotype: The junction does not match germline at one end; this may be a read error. The CDR3 sequence: CASRPGQGYLSTGAFF. The CDR3 bases are TGTGCCAGCAGACCGGGACAGGGATATTTAAGTACTGGAGCTTTCTTT. The chain is built from TRBV6-2 or TRBV6-3 and TRBJ1-1, with TRBD1 identical over 9 bases. Germline V gene data show CDR1 as MNHEY and CDR2 as SVGEGT. The CDR3 extends over 16 amino acids.

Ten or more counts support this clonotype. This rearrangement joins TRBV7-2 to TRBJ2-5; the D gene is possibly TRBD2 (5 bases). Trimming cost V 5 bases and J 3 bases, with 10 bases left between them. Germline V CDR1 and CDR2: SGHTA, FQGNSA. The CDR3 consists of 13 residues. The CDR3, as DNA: TGTGCCAGCAGCCCCAGCGGAGAAGAGACCCAGTACTTC. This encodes CASSPSGEETQYF. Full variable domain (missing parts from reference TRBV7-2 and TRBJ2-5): GAGVSQSPSNKVTEKGKDVELRCDPISGHTALYWYRQSLGQGLEFLIYFQGNSAPDKSGLPSDRFSAERTGGSVSTLTIQRTQQEDSAVYLCASSPSGEETQYFGPGTRLLVL.

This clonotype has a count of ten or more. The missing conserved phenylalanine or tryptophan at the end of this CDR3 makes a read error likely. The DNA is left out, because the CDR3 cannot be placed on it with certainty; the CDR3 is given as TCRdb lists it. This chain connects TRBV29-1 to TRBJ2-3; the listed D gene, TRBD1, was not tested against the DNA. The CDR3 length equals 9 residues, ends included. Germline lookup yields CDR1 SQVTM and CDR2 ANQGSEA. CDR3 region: CSVDAGPHL.

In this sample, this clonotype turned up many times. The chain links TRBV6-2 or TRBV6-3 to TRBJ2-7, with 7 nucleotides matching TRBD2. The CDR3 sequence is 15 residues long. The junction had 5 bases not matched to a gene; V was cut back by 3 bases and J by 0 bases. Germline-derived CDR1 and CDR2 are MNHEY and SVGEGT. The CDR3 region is CASSYIAGASYEQYF. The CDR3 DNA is TGTGCCAGCAGTTATATCGCGGGAGCCTCCTACGAGCAGTACTTC.

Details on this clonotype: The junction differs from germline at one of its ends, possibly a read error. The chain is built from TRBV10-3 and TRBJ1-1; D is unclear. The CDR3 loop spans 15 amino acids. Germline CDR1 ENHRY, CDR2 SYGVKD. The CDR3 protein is CAISGMARLNTEALF. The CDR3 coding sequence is TGTGCCATCAGTGGGATGGCAAGGTTGAACACTGAAGCTCTCTTT.

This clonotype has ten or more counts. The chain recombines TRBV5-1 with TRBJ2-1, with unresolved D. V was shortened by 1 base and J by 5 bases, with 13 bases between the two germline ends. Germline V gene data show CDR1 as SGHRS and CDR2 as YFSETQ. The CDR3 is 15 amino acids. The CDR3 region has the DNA TGCGCCAGCAGCTTGTCCACGACAAGAAACAATGAGCAGTTCTTC. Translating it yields CASSLSTTRNNEQFF. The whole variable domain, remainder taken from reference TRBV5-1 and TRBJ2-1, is KAGVTQTPRYLIKTRGQQVTLSCSPISGHRSVSWYQQTPGQGLQFLFEYFSETQRNKGNFPGRFSGRQFSNSRSEMNVSTLELGDSALYLCASSLSTTRNNEQFFGPGTRLTVL.

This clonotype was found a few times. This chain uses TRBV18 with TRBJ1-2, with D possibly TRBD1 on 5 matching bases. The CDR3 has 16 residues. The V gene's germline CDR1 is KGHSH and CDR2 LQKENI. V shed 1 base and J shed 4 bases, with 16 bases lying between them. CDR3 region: CASSPQDKTGGYGYTF. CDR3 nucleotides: TGTGCCAGCTCACCACAGGACAAAACCGGTGGCTATGGCTACACCTTC.

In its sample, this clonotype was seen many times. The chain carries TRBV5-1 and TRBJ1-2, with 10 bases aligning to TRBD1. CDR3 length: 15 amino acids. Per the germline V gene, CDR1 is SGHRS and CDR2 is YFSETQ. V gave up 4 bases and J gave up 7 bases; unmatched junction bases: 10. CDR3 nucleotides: TGCGCCAGCAGCCCCAGACAGGGGGCGGTCGTTGGCTACACCTTC. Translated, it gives CASSPRQGAVVGYTF.

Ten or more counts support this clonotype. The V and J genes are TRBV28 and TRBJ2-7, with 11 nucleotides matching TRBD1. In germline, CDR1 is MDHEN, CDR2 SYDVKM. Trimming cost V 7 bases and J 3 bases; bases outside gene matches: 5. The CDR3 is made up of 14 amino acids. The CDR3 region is CASIRGTGGYEQYF. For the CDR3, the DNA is TGTGCCAGCATTAGGGGGACAGGGGGCTACGAGCAGTACTTC.

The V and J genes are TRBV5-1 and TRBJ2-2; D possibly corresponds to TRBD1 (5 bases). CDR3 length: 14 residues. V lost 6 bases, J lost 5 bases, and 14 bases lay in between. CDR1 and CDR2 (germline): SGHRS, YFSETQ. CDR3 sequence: CASTPPGFTGELFF. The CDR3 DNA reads TGCGCCAGCACCCCCCCAGGGTTTACCGGGGAGCTGTTTTTT.

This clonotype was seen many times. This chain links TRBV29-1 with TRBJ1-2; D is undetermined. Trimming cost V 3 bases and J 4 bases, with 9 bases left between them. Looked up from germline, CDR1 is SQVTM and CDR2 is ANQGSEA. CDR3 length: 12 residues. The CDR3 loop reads CSVETGGYGYTF. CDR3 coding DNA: TGCAGCGTTGAGACGGGTGGCTATGGCTACACCTTC.

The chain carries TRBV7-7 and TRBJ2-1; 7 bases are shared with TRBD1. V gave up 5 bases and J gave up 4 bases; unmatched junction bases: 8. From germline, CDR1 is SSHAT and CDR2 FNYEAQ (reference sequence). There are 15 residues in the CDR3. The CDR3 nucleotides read TGTGCCAGCAGCACACGGGACAGCTCTTACAATGAGCAGTTCTTC. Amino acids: CASSTRDSSYNEQFF.

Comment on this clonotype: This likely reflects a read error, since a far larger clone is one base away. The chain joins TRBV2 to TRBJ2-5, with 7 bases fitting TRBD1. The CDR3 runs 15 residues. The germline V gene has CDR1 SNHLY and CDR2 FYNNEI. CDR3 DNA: TGTGCCAGCAGTAGGGACAGCCAAAGTACCTACGAGCAGCACTTC. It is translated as CASSRDSQSTYEQHF.

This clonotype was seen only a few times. The CDR3: CSARDAVAAGGETQYF. In DNA form, the CDR3 reads TGCAGTGCTAGAGATGCCGTTGCAGCAGGGGGGGAGACCCAGTACTTC. This sequence joins TRBV20-1 and TRBJ2-5; TRBD1 might be the D (7 bases). Trimming took 0 bases from V and 5 from J, leaving 19 bases between them. Looked up from germline, CDR1 is DFQATT and CDR2 is SNEGSKA (reference sequence). This CDR3 spans 16 amino acids.

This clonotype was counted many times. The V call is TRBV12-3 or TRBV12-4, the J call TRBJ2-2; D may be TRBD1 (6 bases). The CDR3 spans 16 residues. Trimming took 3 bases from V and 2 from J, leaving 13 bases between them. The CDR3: CASSFIQTGNTGELFF. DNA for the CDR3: TGTGCCAGCAGTTTCATACAGACAGGAAACACCGGGGAGCTGTTTTTT.

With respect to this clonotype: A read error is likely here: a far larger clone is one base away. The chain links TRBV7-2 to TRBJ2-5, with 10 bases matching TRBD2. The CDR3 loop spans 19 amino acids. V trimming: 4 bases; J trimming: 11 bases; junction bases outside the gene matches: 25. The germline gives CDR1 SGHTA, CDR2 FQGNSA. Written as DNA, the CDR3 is TGTGCCAGCAGCTACCTTATCGCTAGCGGGAGAGTTCTCTACAATGAGCAGTACTTC. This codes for CASSYLIASGRVLYNEQYF.

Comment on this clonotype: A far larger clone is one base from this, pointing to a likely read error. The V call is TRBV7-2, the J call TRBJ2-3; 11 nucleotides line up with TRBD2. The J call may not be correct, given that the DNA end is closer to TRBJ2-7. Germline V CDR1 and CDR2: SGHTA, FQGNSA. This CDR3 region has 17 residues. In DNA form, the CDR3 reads TGTGCCAGCAGCCCACTAGCGGGAGACGCCCGGAGGAATGAGCAGTACTTC. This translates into CASSPLAGDARRNEQYF.

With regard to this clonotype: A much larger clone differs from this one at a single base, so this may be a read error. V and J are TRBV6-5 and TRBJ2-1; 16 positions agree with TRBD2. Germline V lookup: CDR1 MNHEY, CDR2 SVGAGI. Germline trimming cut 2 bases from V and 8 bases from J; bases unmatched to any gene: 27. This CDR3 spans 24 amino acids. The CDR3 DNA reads TGTGCCAGCAGTTACCCCGCCGGTGGCCCGGGACTAGCGGGGGGGCCGCTTTGGAACGATGAGCAGTTCTTC. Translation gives CASSYPAGGPGLAGGPLWNDEQFF.

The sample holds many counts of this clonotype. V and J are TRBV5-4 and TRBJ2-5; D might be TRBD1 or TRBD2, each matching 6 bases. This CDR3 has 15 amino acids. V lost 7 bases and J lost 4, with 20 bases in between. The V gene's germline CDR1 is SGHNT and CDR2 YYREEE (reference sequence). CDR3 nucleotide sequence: TGTGCCAGCTTCACCGGGGGCCTATCTGGAGAGACCCAGTACTTC. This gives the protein CASFTGGLSGETQYF. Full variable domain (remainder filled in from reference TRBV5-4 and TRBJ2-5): ETGVTQSPTHLIKTRGQQVTLRCSSQSGHNTVSWYQQALGQGPQFIFQYYREEENGRGNFPPRFSGLQFPNYSSELNVNALELDDSALYLCASFTGGLSGETQYFGPGTRLLVL.

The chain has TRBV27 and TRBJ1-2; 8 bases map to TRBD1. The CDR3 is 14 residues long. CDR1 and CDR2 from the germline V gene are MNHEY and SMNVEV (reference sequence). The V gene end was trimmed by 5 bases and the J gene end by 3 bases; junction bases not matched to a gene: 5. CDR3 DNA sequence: TGTGCCAGCAGTACTACAGGGGGGGACTATGGCTACACCTTC. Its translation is CASSTTGGDYGYTF.

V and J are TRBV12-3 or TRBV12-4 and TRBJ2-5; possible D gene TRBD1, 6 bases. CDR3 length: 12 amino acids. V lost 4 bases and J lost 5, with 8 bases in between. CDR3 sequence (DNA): TGTGCCAGCAGTTACAGGGTTGAGACCCAGTACTTC. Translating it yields CASSYRVETQYF.